This T cell receptor beta chain was obtained from a study of long-term antiretroviral therapy in people with HIV. Turning to this clone: Its specificity is not known.

This CDR3 has 15 amino acids. Germline V gene sequence: CDR1 MNHEY, CDR2 SVGAGI. V lost 2 bases, J lost 3 bases, and 13 bases lay in between. Broader study findings: Every time point showed a repertoire led by clones expanded before ART.

Version v3.0 of the immunoSEQ assay ran at survey level. Clones were read by immunoSEQ multiplex PCR, and TCRdb kept only the in-frame ones, dropping some. The sample yields about 24,000 clones, about 86% seen once. This clonotype was sampled from a woman aged 18-29 years with HIV. The rearrangement links TRBV6-5 to TRBJ1-2; D is perhaps TRBD1 (6 bases). The starting material was unsorted PBMCs, obtained at the start of antiretroviral therapy, before treatment. The CDR3 loop is CASSYSGRGDYGYTF. CDR3 DNA: TGTGCCAGCAGTTACAGCGGCAGGGGAGACTATGGCTACACCTTC.